The 29 T cell receptor beta chains reported below all come from one sample, sequenced in a study of blood T cell repertoires in COVID-19. Profiling relied on immunoSEQ multiplex PCR, and the TCRdb table lists in-frame clones only, not all of them. The table shows about 110,000 clones, with 65% to 90% occurring only once. Specimen: peripheral blood. The origin of the receptors is a woman of 80 years or more with active or convalescent COVID-19.

This clone was counted a single time. The chain recombines TRBV9 with TRBJ2-7; D may be TRBD1 (6 bases). CDR3 length: 16 residues. Trimming took off 6 bases at V and 2 bases at J, with 21 bases between the two ends. The germline V gene has CDR1 SGDLS and CDR2 YYNGEE. The CDR3 sequence is CASICRGLRQTYEQYF. Here the CDR3 DNA reads TGTGCCAGCATCTGTAGGGGGTTGAGACAGACCTACGAGCAGTACTTC.

This rearrangement joins TRBV19 to TRBJ2-7; the match to TRBD1 covers 8 bases. V lost 3 bases, J lost 1 base, and 2 bases stayed unmatched. From germline, CDR1 is LNHDA and CDR2 SQIVND (reference sequence). This CDR3 spans 14 amino acids. This CDR3 reads CASSIRQGSYEQYF. In nucleotides, the CDR3 is TGTGCCAGTAGTATCAGACAGGGGTCCTACGAGCAGTACTTC.

The CDR3, as DNA: TGCAGCGTTGGGGCCGGGACAGTGAACACTGAAGCTTTCTTT. It yields the protein CSVGAGTVNTEAFF. This chain connects TRBV29-1 to TRBJ1-1, with 7 nucleotides matching TRBD1. CDR3 length equals 14 residues. The V segment lost 4 bases and the J segment 0 bases; nucleotides outside the gene matches: 5. The germline V gene encodes CDR1 SQVTM and CDR2 ANQGSEA.

This chain connects TRBV18 to TRBJ1-2, with D unclear. Deletions cut 3 bases from V and 7 bases from J, with 9 bases between. The CDR3 runs 12 residues. Germline CDR1 and CDR2: KGHSH and LQKENI. DNA for the CDR3: TGTGCCAGCTCACCCCCCGGGAGTGGCTACACCTTC. It yields the protein CASSPPGSGYTF.

This clone was observed a handful of times. The J gene is TRBJ2-1, the V gene TRBV6-5; D possibly corresponds to TRBD2 (5 bases). The CDR3 has 13 amino acids. Trimming removed 2 bases from V and 14 bases from J, with 16 bases in between. Germline CDR1 and CDR2: MNHEY and SVGAGI. This CDR3 reads CASSYPGTGVKFF. The CDR3, as DNA: TGTGCCAGCAGTTACCCCGGAACCGGGGTGAAGTTCTTC.

This chain connects TRBV28 to TRBJ2-3; 8 bases are shared with TRBD2. The CDR3 extends over 16 amino acids. CDR1 is MDHEN, CDR2 SYDVKM, per germline. With 7 bases clipped from V and 2 bases from J, the junction kept 11 bases outside the gene matches. This chain's CDR3 is CASNPSGGGYTDTQYF. As DNA, the CDR3 is TGTGCCAGCAATCCCTCCGGGGGGGGTTACACAGATACGCAGTATTTT.

This clone was detected a few times. V usage is TRBV4-1 and J usage is TRBJ2-2; D gene unclear. The ends were cut back, 0 bases at V and 1 base at J, with 6 bases in the middle. The CDR3 length is 15 residues. From germline, CDR1 is MGHRA and CDR2 YSYEKL. CDR3 nucleotides: TGCGCCAGCAGCCAAGAAGCCAAGAACACCGGGGAGCTGTTTTTT. This sequence encodes CASSQEAKNTGELFF.

This rearrangement joins TRBV7-3 to TRBJ2-7; 7 bases map to TRBD2. Germline CDR1 and CDR2: SGHTA and FQGTGA. The CDR3 covers 17 residues. J gave up 2 bases and V 2 bases, and 12 bases lay outside the gene matches. The CDR3 nucleotides read TGTGCCAGCAGCTTATTTATACCGGCTAGCGGACCCTACGAGCAGTACTTC. It specifies CASSLFIPASGPYEQYF.

The chain is built from TRBV25-1 and TRBJ2-5; TRBD1 matches at 7 bases. J gave up 0 bases and V 6 bases, and 13 bases lay outside the gene matches. Germline CDR1 and CDR2: MGHDK and SYGVNS. The CDR3 totals 17 residues. Here the CDR3 reads CASSGFLQGMYQETQYF. Here the CDR3 DNA reads TGTGCCAGCAGCGGATTTCTACAGGGGATGTACCAAGAGACCCAGTACTTC.

The sample holds one count of this clone. The genes are TRBV5-8 and TRBJ1-2, with 8 bases matching TRBD1. The V segment lost 4 bases and the J segment 4 bases; nucleotides outside the gene matches: 15. Germline CDR1 is SGHTS and CDR2 is YDEGEE. The CDR3 loop spans 17 amino acids. This CDR3 is CASSRGQGTLIGYGYTF. CDR3 coding DNA: TGTGCCAGCAGCCGAGGACAGGGAACCCTAATAGGCTATGGCTACACCTTC.

The chain links TRBV5-6 to TRBJ1-3; D unclear. The CDR3 has 19 residues. Trimming left V 5 bases short and J 0 bases short, with 24 bases between. Germline V gene lookup returns CDR1 SGHDT and CDR2 YYEEEE. CDR3 sequence (DNA): TGTGCCAGCAGGTTCCGGGCGGGCCACACCACCCCCTCTGGAAACACCATATATTTT. Encoded protein: CASRFRAGHTTPSGNTIYF. The whole variable domain, filled in from reference TRBV5-6 and TRBJ1-3, reads DAGVTQSPTHLIKTRGQQVTLRCSPKSGHDTVSWYQQALGQGPQFIFQYYEEEERQRGNFPDRFSGHQFPNYSSELNVNALLLGDSALYLCASRFRAGHTTPSGNTIYFGEGSWLTVV.

The chain employs TRBV7-6 and TRBJ2-1, with TRBD2 as a possible D gene (6 bases). The CDR3 loop spans 18 amino acids. V lost 1 base and J lost 9, with 25 bases in between. Germline CDR1 is SGHVS and CDR2 is FNYEAQ. The CDR3 DNA sequence: TGTGCCAGCAGCTTAGTACGGGTGGGCGGGATGGCCCAACGTGAGCAGTTCTTC. Translated, it gives CASSLVRVGGMAQREQFF.

This clone was seen a handful of times. CDR3 region: CASSFRQGDGYTF. The CDR3 region has the DNA TGTGCCAGCAGTTTTAGGCAGGGGGATGGCTACACCTTC. The V and J genes are TRBV27 and TRBJ1-2; 7 bases fit TRBD1. The germline V gene has CDR1 MNHEY and CDR2 SMNVEV (reference sequence). V was pared by 3 bases and J by 6 bases, with 4 bases of the junction left unmatched. The CDR3 runs 13 residues.

V gene TRBV9 combines with J gene TRBJ2-7, with D uncertain. Germline V gene data show CDR1 as SGDLS and CDR2 as YYNGEE. Trimming took off 4 bases at V and 5 bases at J, with 10 bases between the two ends. The CDR3 sequence is 12 residues long. CDR3 DNA: TGTGCCAGCAGCCCCCTCGGTGACGAGCAGTACTTC. Its protein product is CASSPLGDEQYF.

The J gene is TRBJ1-1, the V gene TRBV7-2; perhaps TRBD1 as D (5 bases). Germline assignment: CDR1 SGHTA and CDR2 FQGNSA. The V end lost 3 bases, the J end lost 2 bases, and 10 bases lay between the germline ends. There are 14 residues in the CDR3. The CDR3 coding sequence is TGTGCCAGCAGCTTGGCACAGGTAAACACTGAAGCTTTCTTT. It is translated as CASSLAQVNTEAFF.

V is TRBV14 and J is TRBJ2-7, with 7 bases lining up with TRBD2. In germline, CDR1 is SGHDN, CDR2 FVKESK. V shed 4 bases, J shed 4 bases, and the junction held 7 bases outside the gene matches. The CDR3 has 14 amino acids. This chain's CDR3 is CASSLIWGGYEQYF. Written as DNA, the CDR3 is TGTGCCAGCAGCCTCATCTGGGGGGGTTACGAGCAGTACTTC.

The genes are TRBV7-3 and TRBJ2-7; D may be TRBD1 (6 bases). Trimming removed 1 base at V and 4 bases at J, with 14 bases between. The CDR3 loop spans 15 amino acids. Germline CDR1 SGHTA, CDR2 FQGTGA. For the CDR3, the DNA is TGTGCCAGCAGCTTAAGTCAGGGGCCTACTTACGAGCAGTACTTC. Translated, it gives CASSLSQGPTYEQYF.

The chain couples TRBV5-1 to TRBJ2-5; 8 bases match TRBD2. This CDR3 is built from 13 residues. The germline CDR1 and CDR2 sequences are SGHRS and YFSETQ. After removal of 6 bases from V and 5 bases from J, the junction contained 6 bases not matched to a gene. The CDR3 loop reads CASNQREGETQYF. DNA for the CDR3: TGCGCCAGCAATCAACGGGAGGGCGAGACCCAGTACTTC.

The chain combines TRBV9 with TRBJ2-1; 13 positions agree with TRBD2. CDR3 length: 15 residues. After removal of 4 bases from V and 6 bases from J, the junction contained 4 bases not matched to a gene. The germline CDR1 and CDR2 sequences are SGDLS and YYNGEE. CDR3 sequence reads: CASSPWTSGSNEQFF. In DNA, the CDR3 is TGTGCCAGCAGCCCTTGGACTAGCGGGAGCAATGAGCAGTTCTTC.

J is TRBJ2-5 and V is TRBV29-1, with a possible D match to TRBD1 (5 bases). CDR3 length: 13 amino acids. CDR1 is SQVTM, CDR2 ANQGSEA, per germline. V was trimmed by 3 bases and J by 4 bases, leaving 12 bases between them. CDR3 coding DNA: TGCAGCGTTGAGTGGCAGGGTCCAGAGACCCAGTACTTC. Translation: CSVEWQGPETQYF.

The CDR3 coding sequence is TGTGCCAGCTCACCACCGGGGGGGCTGAACACTGAAGCTTTCTTT. It encodes CASSPPGGLNTEAFF. V is TRBV18 and J is TRBJ1-1; D might be TRBD1 (6 bases). This CDR3 is 15 amino acids long. CDR1 and CDR2 (germline): KGHSH, LQKENI. The ends were cut back, 0 bases at V and 0 bases at J, with 8 bases in the middle.

V is TRBV18 and J is TRBJ2-2; 11 nucleotides line up with TRBD1. CDR1 and CDR2 (germline): KGHSH, LQKENI. The trim removed 3 bases at V and 4 bases at J, leaving 1 base unmatched. The CDR3 contains 15 residues. The CDR3 is CASSPGTGGTGELFF. CDR3 sequence (DNA): TGTGCCAGCTCACCCGGGACAGGGGGCACCGGGGAGCTGTTTTTT.

The V call is TRBV24-1, the J call TRBJ2-3; D is undetermined. Germline loops: CDR1 KGHDR, CDR2 SFDVKD. This CDR3 comprises 12 residues. V lost 1 base and J 6 bases, leaving 4 bases between the germline ends. CDR3 nucleotides: TGTGCCACCAGTGATTTCGGGGATACGCAGTATTTT. It is translated as CATSDFGDTQYF.

The chain combines TRBV2 with TRBJ1-4; D is possibly TRBD1 (5 bases). Germline values: CDR1 SNHLY, CDR2 FYNNEI. V lost 7 bases, J lost 7 bases, and 16 bases lay in between. The CDR3 loop spans 14 amino acids. In nucleotides, the CDR3 is TGTGCCAGCAACGAGGAGGGGATGAGTGAAAAACTGTTTTTT. It specifies CASNEEGMSEKLFF.

This sequence joins TRBV5-1 and TRBJ2-1, with no clear D. Germline CDR1 reads SGHRS; CDR2 reads YFSETQ. V was cut by 4 bases and J by 3 bases, with 14 bases left in between. The length of the CDR3 is 15 residues. In DNA, the CDR3 is TGCGCCAGCAGCCGGTTACGCGGCCACTACAATGAGCAGTTCTTC. It encodes CASSRLRGHYNEQFF.

This chain uses TRBV6-6 with TRBJ1-2, with 7 bases that match TRBD1. Germline V gene sequence: CDR1 MNHNY, CDR2 SVGAGI (reference sequence). The ends lost 2 bases at V and 5 bases at J; junction bases unmatched: 5. This CDR3 region has 14 residues. CDR3 in amino acids: CASSYQTGDYGYTF. The CDR3 coding sequence is TGTGCCAGCAGTTACCAAACAGGGGATTATGGCTACACCTTC.

This chain uses TRBV24-1 with TRBJ1-2; tentative D call: TRBD1 (6 bases). CDR1 is KGHDR and CDR2 is SFDVKD in the germline V gene. This CDR3 contains 15 residues. Trimming pared 5 bases from V and 10 bases from J, leaving 22 bases between. The CDR3 spells CATSVQQGATSNYTF. The CDR3 DNA is TGTGCCACCAGTGTCCAACAGGGTGCCACTTCTAACTACACCTTC.

This chain uses TRBV19 with TRBJ1-5, with D perhaps TRBD1 (5 bases). The CDR3 contains 14 residues. The germline CDR1 and CDR2 sequences are LNHDA and SQIVND (reference sequence). Trimming left V 10 bases short and J 9 bases short, with 22 bases between. CDR3 in amino acids: CATLPGGAGSPQHF. The DNA of the CDR3 is TGTGCCACCCTCCCCGGGGGTGCTGGGTCGCCCCAGCATTTT.

This chain uses TRBV19 with TRBJ1-2; D ambiguous. V was trimmed by 7 bases and J by 6 bases, leaving 18 bases between them. This CDR3 comprises 14 residues. The V gene's germline CDR1 is LNHDA and CDR2 SQIVND (reference sequence). The CDR3 here is CASTTFQKRDGYTF. The CDR3 DNA follows: TGTGCCAGTACCACCTTCCAGAAGAGGGATGGCTACACCTTC.